This passage covers 31 T cell receptor beta chains from one sample sequenced in a study of T cell responses to AZD1222 COVID-19 vaccine (dated by TCRdb to the early 2020s). The library was generated by the immunoSEQ multiplex PCR assay. The immuneACCESS repertoire file appears here via TCRdb, limited to in-frame rearrangements. These files lack a portion of the clones; in checked studies, under half of the deficit traces to unresolved V genes, and the cause of the others is not known. The sample table contains about 140,000 clones; only one count was recorded for approximately 94% of them. The top ten hold over 7.5% of the sample. The time point label here, explained by the study, means: baseline before first vaccination. The material was peripheral blood, obtained on day 0 of AZD1222 vaccination. Receptors were obtained from an adult in good health.

The chain recombines TRBV4-1 with TRBJ2-7; D ambiguous. This CDR3 region has 16 residues. The germline V gene has CDR1 MGHRA and CDR2 YSYEKL. The V and J ends lost 4 bases and 2 bases respectively, with 18 bases between them. In nucleotides, the CDR3 is TGCGCCAGCAGCCCCTTTTTGGATCTTATTCCCTACGAGCAGTACTTC. This sequence encodes CASSPFLDLIPYEQYF.

This clone has a single count. The gene calls are TRBV2 and TRBJ1-6; D gene ambiguous. CDR3 size: 13 residues. Between the trimmed V and J ends, which lost 8 bases and 3 bases, there was a span of 8 bases. CDR1 is SNHLY, CDR2 FYNNEI, per germline. The CDR3 spells CASYTDYNSPLHF. The CDR3 DNA is TGTGCCAGCTACACGGACTATAATTCACCCCTCCACTTT.

Details on this clone: An end of the junction differs from the germline gene, which may be a read error. The chain has TRBV7-7 and TRBJ2-7, with 10 nucleotides matching TRBD1. The length of the CDR3 is 15 residues. Germline values: CDR1 SSHAT, CDR2 FNYEAQ (reference sequence). The DNA for the CDR3 is TGTGCTAGCAGCTTAGAGGGGACAGGGGCCTACGAGCAGTACTTC. Translated: CASSLEGTGAYEQYF.

The chain uses TRBV5-1 and TRBJ2-5; D remains unclear. The CDR3 spans 12 residues. Trimming left V 7 bases short and J 1 base short, with 8 bases between. Germline CDR1 reads SGHRS; CDR2 reads YFSETQ. The CDR3 nucleotides are TGCGCCAGCCGGTTCCTCCAAGAGACCCAGTACTTC. This sequence encodes CASRFLQETQYF.

As regards this clone: Within the sample, other DNA sequences also encode this same CDR3. CDR3 sequence reads: CASSLVPGGYEQYF. The CDR3 nucleotides are TGTGCCAGCAGCTTGGTTCCAGGAGGGTACGAGCAGTACTTC. This chain joins TRBV11-2 and TRBJ2-7, with a tentative D call TRBD2 (6 bases). Trimming removed 3 bases from V and 4 bases from J, with 13 bases in between. From germline, CDR1 is SGHAT and CDR2 FQNNGV. CDR3 length: 14 amino acids. Complete variable domain (other parts from reference TRBV11-2 and TRBJ2-7): EAGVAQSPRYKIIEKRQSVAFWCNPISGHATLYWYQQILGQGPKLLIQFQNNGVVDDSQLPKDRFSAERLKGVDSTLKIQPAKLEDSAVYLCASSLVPGGYEQYFGPGTRLTVT.

CDR3 loop: CASSIRQGTYNEQFF. The CDR3 region has the DNA TGTGCCAGCAGCATCCGACAGGGCACCTACAATGAGCAGTTCTTC. The chain carries TRBV7-9 and TRBJ2-1; 7 positions agree with TRBD1. Per the germline V gene, CDR1 is SEHNR and CDR2 is FQNEAQ (reference sequence). This CDR3 comprises 15 residues. With V trimmed by 5 bases and J by 2 bases, 6 bases remained unmatched. The variable domain in full, with the rest retrieved from reference TRBV7-9 and TRBJ2-1, is DTGVSQNPRHKITKRGQNVTFRCDPISEHNRLYWYRQTLGQGPEFLTYFQNEAQLEKSRLLSDRFSAERPKGSFSTLEIQRTEQGDSAMYLCASSIRQGTYNEQFFGPGTRLTVL.

This clone has a single count. This chain uses TRBV27 with TRBJ2-3; the D is unclear. The CDR3 runs to 14 residues. Deletions cut 2 bases from V and 0 bases from J, with 6 bases between. Per germline, CDR1 MNHEY and CDR2 SMNVEV (reference sequence). CDR3: CASSLGQSTDTQYF. The CDR3 bases are TGTGCCAGCAGTTTAGGCCAAAGCACAGATACGCAGTATTTT.

The rearrangement uses TRBV11-3 and TRBJ1-3; D gene unclear. This CDR3 comprises 15 residues. Germline lookup yields CDR1 SGHNT and CDR2 YENEEA. The V end was cut by 0 bases, the J end by 4 bases, with 10 bases between. CDR3 DNA sequence: TGTGCCAGCAGCTTAGAGCATACCCTAGGAAACACCATATATTTT. Translation gives CASSLEHTLGNTIYF.

V is TRBV7-9 and J is TRBJ1-2, with TRBD1 matching over 9 bases. CDR1 SEHNR and CDR2 FQNEAQ come from the germline V gene (reference sequence). V lost 5 bases to trimming and J lost 8 bases; unmatched junction nucleotides: 12. The CDR3 has 15 amino acids. The CDR3 protein is CASSTNRGLWRGYTF. The CDR3 nucleotides are TGTGCCAGCAGCACAAACAGGGGGCTCTGGAGGGGCTACACCTTC.

This chain links TRBV5-6 with TRBJ1-2; 8 nucleotides line up with TRBD1. The CDR3 consists of 13 residues. V trimming: 4 bases; J trimming: 4 bases; junction bases outside the gene matches: 3. Germline-derived CDR1 and CDR2 are SGHDT and YYEEEE. Here the CDR3 DNA reads TGTGCCAGCAGCCTGGGGACAGGCTATGGCTACACCTTC. Residues: CASSLGTGYGYTF.

CDR3 DNA sequence: TGCGCCAGCAGCCAAGATAGCCAGGGAAATGAAAAACTGTTTTTT. Amino acid sequence: CASSQDSQGNEKLFF. The chain has TRBV4-3 and TRBJ1-4, with a tentative D call TRBD1 (5 bases). Trimming removed 0 bases at V and 5 bases at J, with 10 bases between. CDR3 length: 15 residues. Germline V CDR1 and CDR2: LGHNA, YSLEER.

J is TRBJ2-7 and V is TRBV3-1 (or the pseudogene TRBV3-2); the D is unclear. The CDR3 length is 13 residues. Per the germline V gene, CDR1 is LGHDT and CDR2 is YNNKEL (reference sequence). V lost 0 bases, J lost 3 bases, and 6 bases lay in between. The CDR3 bases are TGTGCCAGCAGCCAAGATATAAGCTACGAGCAGTACTTC. Protein sequence: CASSQDISYEQYF.

This chain uses TRBV3-1 (or the pseudogene TRBV3-2) with TRBJ2-1, with 9 positions matching TRBD1. This CDR3 spans 13 amino acids. The germline gives CDR1 LGHDT, CDR2 YNNKEL (reference sequence). V gave up 0 bases and J gave up 15 bases; unmatched junction bases: 6. The chain's CDR3 is CASSQDRDRAGFF. In DNA form, the CDR3 reads TGTGCCAGCAGCCAAGACCGGGACAGGGCCGGGTTCTTC.

This chain links TRBV9 with TRBJ2-1; 7 bases map to TRBD1. The trim removed 0 bases at V and 4 bases at J, leaving 4 bases unmatched. The CDR3 spans 15 residues. Germline values: CDR1 SGDLS, CDR2 YYNGEE. The CDR3 is CASSVAGTAYNEQFF. In DNA form, the CDR3 reads TGTGCCAGCAGCGTAGCCGGGACAGCTTACAATGAGCAGTTCTTC.

The V and J genes are TRBV5-1 and TRBJ2-7; the D is unclear. Looked up from germline, CDR1 is SGHRS and CDR2 is YFSETQ. The CDR3 consists of 14 residues. V dropped 3 bases and J dropped 0 bases, with 10 bases sitting between them. The CDR3 coding sequence is TGCGCCAGCAGCTACCTTATCTCCTCCTACGAGCAGTACTTC. It codes for CASSYLISSYEQYF.

The V and J genes are TRBV3-1 (or the pseudogene TRBV3-2) and TRBJ1-2; no clear D. Germline V gene lookup returns CDR1 LGHDT and CDR2 YNNKEL (reference sequence). This CDR3 has 13 amino acids. The V end lost 4 bases, the J end lost 4 bases, and 10 bases lay between the germline ends. This CDR3 reads CASSPRGLYGYTF. The CDR3 DNA is TGTGCCAGCAGCCCCCGTGGACTCTATGGCTACACCTTC.

This chain uses TRBV20-1 with TRBJ1-2; no firm D call. Trimming left V 3 bases short and J 3 bases short, with 5 bases between. The CDR3 runs 11 residues. Germline assignment: CDR1 DFQATT and CDR2 SNEGSKA (reference sequence). The CDR3 DNA reads as TGCAGTGCTAGCCAGGACTATGGCTACACCTTC. Translating gives CSASQDYGYTF.

Only one count was recorded for this clone. The CDR3: CASRPGRSYEQYF. DNA of the CDR3: TGTGCCAGCAGGCCCGGGAGGTCCTACGAGCAGTACTTC. The rearrangement links TRBV14 to TRBJ2-7; 7 positions match TRBD2. CDR3 length: 13 residues. The V segment lost 6 bases and the J segment 1 base; nucleotides outside the gene matches: 3. CDR1 is SGHDN and CDR2 is FVKESK in the germline V gene.

The CDR3 DNA follows: TGTGCCAGTAGTATGGAGGGGGCAGCCTATGGCTACACCTTC. As protein: CASSMEGAAYGYTF. This chain connects TRBV19 to TRBJ1-2; 7 bases are shared with TRBD1. Germline CDR1 LNHDA, CDR2 SQIVND (reference sequence). CDR3 size: 14 residues. V was pared by 3 bases and J by 4 bases, with 5 bases of the junction left unmatched.

The rearrangement joins TRBV7-3 to TRBJ1-1; 10 nucleotides match TRBD1. Germline lookup yields CDR1 SGHTA and CDR2 FQGTGA. V gave up 2 bases and J gave up 1 base; unmatched junction bases: 1. The CDR3 totals 15 residues. DNA of the CDR3: TGTGCCAGCAGCTTAGGGACAGGGGCGAACACTGAAGCTTTCTTT. Its translation is CASSLGTGANTEAFF.

The chain joins TRBV6-5 to TRBJ1-1; TRBD1 aligns across 7 bases. This CDR3 is 11 amino acids long. CDR1 is MNHEY, CDR2 SVGAGI, per germline. V was pared by 8 bases and J by 5 bases, with 2 bases of the junction left unmatched. CDR3 nucleotides: TGTGCCAGCCAGGGGGGTACTGAAGCTTTCTTT. Amino acids: CASQGGTEAFF.

This chain links TRBV28 with TRBJ2-1; D perhaps matches TRBD2 (6 bases). V gave up 7 bases and J gave up 0 bases, with 19 bases separating them. CDR1 is MDHEN and CDR2 is SYDVKM in the germline V gene. The CDR3 length is 17 residues. The CDR3 loop reads CASTPGGTPSSYNEQFF. The CDR3 DNA is TGTGCCAGCACCCCCGGGGGTACACCGAGCTCCTACAATGAGCAGTTCTTC.

The chain couples TRBV9 to TRBJ2-3, with 12 bases that match TRBD1. The germline V gene has CDR1 SGDLS and CDR2 YYNGEE. CDR3 length equals 16 residues. The J segment lost 4 bases and the V segment lost 3 bases, leaving 6 bases of the junction unmatched. The CDR3: CASSAQGTGGADTQYF. In DNA form, the CDR3 reads TGTGCCAGCAGCGCCCAGGGGACAGGGGGCGCAGATACGCAGTATTTT.

V gene TRBV18 combines with J gene TRBJ2-7; D call uncertain. The CDR3 consists of 14 residues. Trimming took 3 bases from V and 2 from J, leaving 11 bases between them. Looked up from germline, CDR1 is KGHSH and CDR2 is LQKENI. The CDR3 nucleotides are TGTGCCAGCTCACCGGCCAGGTCCACCTACGAGCAGTACTTC. This codes for CASSPARSTYEQYF.

The chain is built from TRBV11-3 and TRBJ2-5, with D perhaps being TRBD1 or TRBD2 (6 bases each). The CDR3 sequence is 13 residues long. V dropped 4 bases and J dropped 5 bases, with 11 bases sitting between them. Germline V gene data show CDR1 as SGHNT and CDR2 as YENEEA. This CDR3 reads CASSSRGHETQYF. Here the CDR3 DNA reads TGTGCCAGCAGCTCCCGGGGGCATGAGACCCAGTACTTC. Together with reference TRBV11-3 and TRBJ2-5, the CDR3 gives the full variable domain: EAGVVQSPRYKIIEKKQPVAFWCNPISGHNTLYWYLQNLGQGPELLIRYENEEAVDDSQLPKDRFSAERLKGVDSTLKIQPAELGDSAVYLCASSSRGHETQYFGPGTRLLVL.

This chain joins TRBV19 and TRBJ1-5; D is unclear. V was cut by 5 bases and J by 9 bases, with 14 bases left in between. Germline V gene lookup returns CDR1 LNHDA and CDR2 SQIVND (reference sequence). The CDR3 is 13 residues long. DNA of the CDR3: TGTGCCAGTAGTGCTACTCAACCATTGCCCCAGCATTTT. Amino acid sequence: CASSATQPLPQHF.

This chain uses TRBV18 with TRBJ1-5; possibly TRBD1 for D (5 bases). Per the germline V gene, CDR1 is KGHSH and CDR2 is LQKENI. Trimming took off 3 bases at V and 2 bases at J, with 14 bases between the two ends. The CDR3 sequence is 16 residues long. In DNA form, the CDR3 reads TGTGCCAGCTCACCCATGGGGGGGGTGGGCAATCAGCCCCAGCATTTT. This gives the protein CASSPMGGVGNQPQHF.

The V gene is TRBV30, the J gene TRBJ1-6; D is unresolved. V gave up 3 bases and J gave up 7 bases, with 16 bases separating them. The CDR3 runs 15 residues. Germline CDR1 is GTSNPN and CDR2 is SVGIG (reference sequence). DNA of the CDR3: TGTGCCTGGAGAGGCCCGGCCAGACTAAATTCACCCCTCCACTTT. This codes for CAWRGPARLNSPLHF.

The chain employs TRBV7-3 and TRBJ1-1, with 8 bases identical to TRBD1. In germline, CDR1 is SGHTA, CDR2 FQGTGA. The CDR3 has 15 amino acids. The V gene end was trimmed by 5 bases and the J gene end by 1 base; junction bases not matched to a gene: 6. The CDR3 spells CASSLQQGENTEAFF. CDR3 nucleotide sequence: TGTGCCAGCAGCCTACAACAGGGGGAGAACACTGAAGCTTTCTTT.

The genes are TRBV27 and TRBJ1-5, with TRBD1 matching 7 bases. In germline, CDR1 is MNHEY, CDR2 SMNVEV (reference sequence). CDR3 length: 17 amino acids. J was trimmed by 4 bases and V by 3 bases; bases with no gene match: 12. The CDR3 is CASSFKFPLTGNQPQHF. The DNA for the CDR3 is TGTGCCAGCAGTTTTAAGTTTCCGTTGACAGGGAATCAGCCCCAGCATTTT.

The rearrangement uses TRBV6-5 and TRBJ2-7; no firm D call. V was clipped by 6 bases and J by 5 bases, with 17 bases between them. The CDR3 runs to 14 residues. The V gene's germline CDR1 is MNHEY and CDR2 SVGAGI. Here the CDR3 DNA reads TGTGCCAGCAGGGCAAAACAAGACACGGACGAGCAGTACTTC. Its protein product is CASRAKQDTDEQYF.